The clone carrying this TCR beta chain has only a few counts. The antigen is not known. Using its own MiXCR run on the PCR reads, TCRdb lists one record per CDR3 protein. The table includes some 65,000 distinct CDR3 sequences, about a fifth detected once. Naive CD8 T cells were sorted as CD8+CD4-CCR7+CD45RA+. This CDR3 has 17 amino acids. Germline-derived CDR1 and CDR2 are MDHEN and SYDVKM. The V gene end was trimmed by 6 bases and the J gene end by 7 bases; junction bases not matched to a gene: 16. This entry comes from a study of molecular identifiers for immune sequencing clone quantification. General study results and limits: Even with some 990,000 naive cells present, spiked Jurkat TCR RNA from one cell was reportedly detectable. The sizes of highly expanded clones could be underestimated when identical TCR molecules share a barcode. Effector cells kept over 99% of their molecules in clones above 20 RNA copies, while naive cells kept under 1% there.

The clonotype comes from a human donor in good health. Some libraries in this study had Jurkat cell RNA spiked in. Sequenced material: naive CD8+ T cells from blood, with Jurkat cell RNA spiked in. Subset reported: FACS-sorted CD8+CD4-CCR7+CD45RA+ naive T cells. The rearrangement joins TRBV28 to TRBJ1-4; the match to TRBD1 covers 8 bases. CDR3 nucleotides: TGTGCCAGCAGAACCTCCGGACAGGGAACTTATGCTGAAAAACTGTTTTTT. Its translation: CASRTSGQGTYAEKLFF. The whole variable domain, remainder taken from reference TRBV28 and TRBJ1-4, is DVKVTQSSRYLVKRTGEKVFLECVQDMDHENMFWYRQDPGLGLRLIYFSYDVKMKEKGDIPEGYSVSREKKERFSLILESASTNQTSMYLCASRTSGQGTYAEKLFFGSGTQLSVL.